This T cell receptor (beta chain) was sequenced during a study of T cells in Graves' hyperthyroidism and ophthalmopathy. Study-level results: Blood also showed most of the thyroid clonotypes that were expanded above 0.001.

Amplification of TCR beta CDR3 regions was performed using RNA transcripts as template. An initial round of RT-PCR targeting the TCR CDR3 relied on the HTBI primer set. Each CDR3 protein gets one entry after TCRdb re-called the multiplex PCR reads with MiXCR. The repertoire consists of some 350,000 distinct CDR3 sequences, with about 18% occurring once and the leading ten covering roughly 3.5%. Newly diagnosed hyperthyroidism, duration under 2 months, in patients aged 18 to 65. Trimming pared 5 bases from V and 7 bases from J, leaving 12 bases between. The CDR3 is made up of 13 amino acids. This clonotype appeared many times. The antigen remains undetermined.

This receptor was identified in a woman in her late teens or twenties with Graves' hyperthyroidism. J is TRBJ1-5 and V is TRBV12-3 or TRBV12-4, with D unclear. The sample comprised blood. The CDR3 DNA follows: TGTGCCAGCAGTCCCCAGTCGGTACAGCCCCAGCATTTT. Translated, it gives CASSPQSVQPQHF.